This TCR beta chain is drawn from a study of cytomegalovirus exposure and HLA in healthy donors. V gave up 8 bases and J gave up 6 bases, with 11 bases separating them. The CDR3 is 12 amino acids. CDR1 and CDR2 from the germline V gene are SEHNR and FQNEAQ (reference sequence). Both 60 Vbeta primers and 13 Jbeta primers went into the PCR. TCRdb keeps only in-frame clones here, not all; method: immunoSEQ multiplex PCR. The sample has 200,000 to 250,000 clones; approximately 80% are singletons. This clone turned up a few times. V and J are TRBV7-9 and TRBJ1-5, with TRBD1 as a possible D gene (5 bases). This clonotype was obtained from a man younger than 45 in good health and CMV-seronegative. The specimen sequenced was PBMCs. The CDR3 loop is CASAERGQPQHF. The CDR3 DNA reads as TGTGCCAGCGCGGAAAGGGGTCAGCCCCAGCATTTT.